This T cell receptor beta chain was recovered during a study of technical replicates of blood from several donors. Between the trimmed V and J ends, which lost 7 bases and 5 bases, there was a span of 13 bases. The germline CDR1 and CDR2 sequences are SGDLS and YYNGEE. The CDR3 totals 12 residues. Libraries were prepared by immunoSEQ multiplex PCR; TCRdb keeps only in-frame clonotypes and omits some of them. The table records about 60,000 clones, just under 90% of them present only once. This receptor was obtained from a human donor in good health. Some clones in this sample may be carry-over from other donors' samples. The V and J genes are TRBV9 and TRBJ2-7; TRBD1 is a possible D gene (5 bases). The specimen was PBMCs. CDR3 nucleotide sequence: TGTGCCAGCGGGTCAGGGTTGGACGAGCAGTACTTC. Its translation: CASGSGLDEQYF.